This T cell receptor (beta chain) was retrieved from a study of vaccination and CD4 T cells after COVID-19. Study overall: Post-COVID draws followed diagnosis by a median around 100 days (range 35 to 161). For post-vaccine samples, collection took place a median about 75 days after dose two, ranging from 14 to 241.

As for treatment: approximately nine-day PBMC culture with coronavirus spike peptide pools or control peptides (ViraFEST assay). Worth noting for this clonotype: Its antigen is still unknown.

Germline V gene lookup returns CDR1 SGDLS and CDR2 YYNGEE. The CDR3 spans 14 residues. V lost 0 bases, J lost 4 bases, and 9 bases lay in between. Cultured CD4+ T cell DNA was sequenced using the Oncomine TCR Beta short-read assay. TCRdb processed the PCR reads anew with MiXCR; each CDR3 protein has one entry. The table has around 10,000 distinct CDR3 sequences, 55% to 80% seen once. This sequence was found in a human donor who had recovered from COVID-19. The chain links TRBV9 to TRBJ2-3, with a possible D match to TRBD1 (6 bases). The input for sequencing was CD4+ T cells from blood, cultured in vitro, taken before SARS-CoV-2 vaccination. The CDR3 loop reads CASSVGQVPDTQYF. CDR3 sequence (DNA): TGTGCCAGCAGCGTAGGACAGGTACCAGATACGCAGTATTTT.